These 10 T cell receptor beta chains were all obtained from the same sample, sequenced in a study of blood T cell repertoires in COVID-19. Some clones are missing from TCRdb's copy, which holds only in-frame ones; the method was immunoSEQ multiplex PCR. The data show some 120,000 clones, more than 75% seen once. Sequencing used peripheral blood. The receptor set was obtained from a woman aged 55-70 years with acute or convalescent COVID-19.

CDR3 loop: CASSRILQGQGLEKLFF. The CDR3 DNA reads TGTGCCAGCAGTCGAATCCTACAGGGGCAAGGTCTTGAAAAACTGTTTTTT. The rearrangement joins TRBV6-6 to TRBJ1-4; 7 nucleotides agree with TRBD1. The germline V gene encodes CDR1 MNHNY and CDR2 SVGAGI (reference sequence). The CDR3 contains 17 residues. J lost 7 bases, V lost 5 bases, and 16 bases had no gene match.

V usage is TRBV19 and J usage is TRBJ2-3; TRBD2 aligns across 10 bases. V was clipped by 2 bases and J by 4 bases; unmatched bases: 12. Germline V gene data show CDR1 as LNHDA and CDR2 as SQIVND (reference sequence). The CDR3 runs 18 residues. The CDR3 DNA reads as TGTGCCAGTAGTATATGGGGTCGGCTAGCGGGAGTCGCAGATACGCAGTATTTT. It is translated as CASSIWGRLAGVADTQYF.

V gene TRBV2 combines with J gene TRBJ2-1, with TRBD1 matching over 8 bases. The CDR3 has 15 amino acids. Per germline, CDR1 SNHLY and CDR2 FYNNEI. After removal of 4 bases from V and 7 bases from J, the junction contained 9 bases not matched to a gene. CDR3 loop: CASSARTGFGNEQFF. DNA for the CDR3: TGTGCCAGCAGTGCAAGGACAGGGTTCGGAAATGAGCAGTTCTTC.

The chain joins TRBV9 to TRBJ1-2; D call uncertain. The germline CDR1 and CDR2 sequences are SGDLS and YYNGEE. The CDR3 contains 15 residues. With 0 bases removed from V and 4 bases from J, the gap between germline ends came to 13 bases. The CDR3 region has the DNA TGTGCCAGCAGCGTAGATGGGTCAGGCTCCTATGGCTACACCTTC. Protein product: CASSVDGSGSYGYTF. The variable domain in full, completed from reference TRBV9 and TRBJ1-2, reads DSGVTQTPKHLITATGQRVTLRCSPRSGDLSVYWYQQSLDQGLQFLIQYYNGEERAKGNILERFSAQQFPDLHSELNLSSLELGDSALYFCASSVDGSGSYGYTFGSGTRLTVV.

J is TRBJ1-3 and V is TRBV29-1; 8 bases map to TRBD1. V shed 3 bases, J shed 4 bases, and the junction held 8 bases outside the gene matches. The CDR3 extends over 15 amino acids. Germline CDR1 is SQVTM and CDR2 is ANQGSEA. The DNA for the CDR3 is TGCAGCGTTGAGGGCAGGGGGCGCGGCGGAAACACCATATATTTT. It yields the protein CSVEGRGRGGNTIYF.

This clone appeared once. CDR3 residues: CASSILGQKNTIYF. The CDR3 region has the DNA TGTGCCAGTAGTATCCTCGGACAGAAAAACACCATATATTTT. The genes are TRBV19 and TRBJ1-3; TRBD1 might be the D (6 bases). The CDR3 totals 14 residues. The V gene lost 3 bases and the J gene lost 6 bases, with 12 bases spanning the gap. The germline V gene encodes CDR1 LNHDA and CDR2 SQIVND (reference sequence).

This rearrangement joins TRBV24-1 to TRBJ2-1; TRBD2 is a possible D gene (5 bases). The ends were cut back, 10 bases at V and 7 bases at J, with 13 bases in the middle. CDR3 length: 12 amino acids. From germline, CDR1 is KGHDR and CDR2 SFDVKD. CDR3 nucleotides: TGTGCCACGGAGGCCGGCGTAAATGAGCAGTTCTTC. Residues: CATEAGVNEQFF.

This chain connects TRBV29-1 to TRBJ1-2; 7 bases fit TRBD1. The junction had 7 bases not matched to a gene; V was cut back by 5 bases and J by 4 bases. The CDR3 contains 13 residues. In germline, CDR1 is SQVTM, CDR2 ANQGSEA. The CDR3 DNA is TGCAGCGTTTCCCGACAGGGCGTCTATGGCTACACCTTC. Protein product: CSVSRQGVYGYTF.

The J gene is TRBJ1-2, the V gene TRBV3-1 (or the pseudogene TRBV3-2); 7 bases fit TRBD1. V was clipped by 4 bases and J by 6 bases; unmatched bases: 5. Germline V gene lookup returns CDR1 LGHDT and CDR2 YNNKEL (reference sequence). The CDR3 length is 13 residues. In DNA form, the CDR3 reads TGTGCCAGCAGCCCTACAGGGGCCGATGGCTACACCTTC. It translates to CASSPTGADGYTF.

CDR3 sequence: CATRTSVFQETQYF. DNA for the CDR3: TGCGCCACCCGGACTAGCGTCTTCCAAGAGACCCAGTACTTC. The chain has TRBV10-1 and TRBJ2-5; 9 bases match TRBD2. Germline-derived CDR1 and CDR2 are WNHNN and SYGVQD (reference sequence). J gave up 1 base and V 10 bases, and 7 bases lay outside the gene matches. The CDR3 contains 14 residues.